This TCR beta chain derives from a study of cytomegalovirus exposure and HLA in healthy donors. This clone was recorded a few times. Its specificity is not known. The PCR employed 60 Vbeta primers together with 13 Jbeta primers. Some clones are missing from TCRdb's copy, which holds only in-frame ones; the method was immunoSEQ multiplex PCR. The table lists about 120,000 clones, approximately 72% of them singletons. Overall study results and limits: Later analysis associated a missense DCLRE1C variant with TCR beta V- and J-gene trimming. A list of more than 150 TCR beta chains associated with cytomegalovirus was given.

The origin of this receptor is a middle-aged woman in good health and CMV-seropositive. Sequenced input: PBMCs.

The CDR3, as DNA: TGTGCCAGCAGGCACGGGACAGGGGCAAGGACTGAAGCTTTCTTT. The encoded protein is CASRHGTGARTEAFF. The rearrangement uses TRBV6-1 and TRBJ1-1, with 10 positions matching TRBD1. The length of the CDR3 is 15 residues. Per the germline V gene, CDR1 is MNHNS and CDR2 is SASEGT. V was clipped by 6 bases and J by 5 bases; unmatched bases: 9.